The entry below gives a single T cell receptor beta chain sequence along with its context. Cohort allocation depended upon clinical history that participants reported. V dropped 0 bases and J dropped 4 bases, with 15 bases sitting between them. The CDR3 totals 16 residues. The germline V gene has CDR1 SGHRS and CDR2 YFSETQ. The method was immunoSEQ multiplex PCR; TCRdb's version includes in-frame clones alone and lacks a portion of them. The sample contains around 200,000 clones, around 85% of which appear only once. This record comes from a study of blood T cell repertoires in COVID-19. Across the study: Samples taken during acute and convalescent COVID-19 were collected in the United States, Italy and Spain.

This TCR came from a middle-aged man who had recovered from COVID-19. Sequences were obtained from PBMCs or T cells enriched from blood (not recorded which). The V and J genes are TRBV5-1 and TRBJ2-3, with D tentatively TRBD2 (6 bases). DNA for the CDR3: TGCGCCAGCAGCTTGGCCGGCGGGATGAGGTCAGATACGCAGTATTTT. This translates into CASSLAGGMRSDTQYF.